This T cell receptor (beta chain) comes out of a study of T cell repertoires in cytomegalovirus infection. Study-wide context: CMV infection plus the matching HLA type was flagged by public TCR beta signatures.

This clonotype was detected ten times or more. Its cognate antigen is unknown. The V gene's germline CDR1 is SGHTS and CDR2 YDEGEE. The V end lost 4 bases, the J end lost 8 bases, and 18 bases lay between the germline ends. The CDR3 is 15 residues long. TCRdb passed the reads through MiXCR, listing each CDR3 protein once. The data show about 450,000 distinct CDR3 sequences, approximately 31% seen once. General study points: Carriers of CMV plus the relevant HLA were identified by cumulative public TCR beta family frequency. Ex vivo responses were dominated by HLA-C-restricted CMV-specific TCR beta clonotypes.

The sequencing sample was made of PBMCs. V gene TRBV5-8 combines with J gene TRBJ1-4; D may be TRBD1 (6 bases). The TCR was taken from a human donor in good health (CMV status not recorded). Some clones in this sample may be carry-over from other donors' samples. The CDR3: CASSPLVRTGEKLFF. CDR3 nucleotide sequence: TGTGCCAGCAGCCCCCTCGTCCGCACAGGGGAAAAACTGTTTTTT.